Shown below are 18 T cell receptor beta chains from a single sample sequenced in a study of shared clonotypes between healthy human individuals. Only in-frame clones appear in the TCRdb table, and some are missing; sequencing was by immunoSEQ multiplex PCR. The data contain fewer than 200,000 clones, roughly 93% of them singletons. Sequencing was carried out using naive CD4+ T cells sorted from blood. This sample's subset: CD45RA+ positively selected. The receptor source for this set is a woman in her twenties or thirties in good health.

The V call is TRBV5-1, the J call TRBJ2-7; tentatively, D is TRBD2 (7 bases). Germline V CDR1 and CDR2: SGHRS, YFSETQ. The V end lost 1 base, the J end lost 4 bases, and 18 bases lay between the germline ends. This CDR3 spans 16 amino acids. The CDR3 bases are TGCGCCAGCAGCTTGTATGGGGGCGGGAGTGTTTACGAGCAGTACTTC. Residues: CASSLYGGGSVYEQYF.

The chain uses TRBV11-2 and TRBJ2-5, with 9 bases matching TRBD2. The V segment lost 7 bases and the J segment 1 base; nucleotides outside the gene matches: 10. Germline V gene lookup returns CDR1 SGHAT and CDR2 FQNNGV. The CDR3 consists of 16 residues. In DNA form, the CDR3 reads TGTGCCAGCACAAAAGGGAGCGGGAGGTCCCAAGAGACCCAGTACTTC. Translation: CASTKGSGRSQETQYF.

The chain links TRBV27 to TRBJ1-6, with 7 bases identical to TRBD1. With V trimmed by 5 bases and J by 3 bases, 7 bases remained unmatched. CDR1 is MNHEY, CDR2 SMNVEV, per germline (reference sequence). The length of the CDR3 is 16 residues. CDR3 region: CASSPSGGLYNSPLHF. DNA of the CDR3: TGTGCCAGCAGTCCCTCAGGGGGACTCTATAATTCACCCCTCCACTTT.

This clone appeared a single time. The rearrangement joins TRBV19 to TRBJ2-7; D gene ambiguous. The V end lost 7 bases, the J end lost 0 bases, and 16 bases lay between the germline ends. The CDR3 sequence is 15 residues long. Germline lookup yields CDR1 LNHDA and CDR2 SQIVND (reference sequence). CDR3 residues: CASKKEFASSYEQYF. In DNA, the CDR3 is TGTGCCAGTAAGAAGGAGTTTGCCTCCTCCTACGAGCAGTACTTC.

About this clone itself: The sample has other DNA sequences that encode this CDR3 too. The chain links TRBV28 to TRBJ1-3; the match to TRBD1 covers 8 bases. CDR3 size: 14 residues. CDR1 and CDR2 from the germline V gene are MDHEN and SYDVKM. After removal of 3 bases from V and 4 bases from J, the junction contained 2 bases not matched to a gene. The CDR3 nucleotides read TGTGCCAGCAGTTTGACAGGGGCCGGAAACACCATATATTTT. Its protein product is CASSLTGAGNTIYF.

The chain recombines TRBV7-3 with TRBJ1-1; D remains unclear. The CDR3 has 14 amino acids. Germline assignment: CDR1 SGHTA and CDR2 FQGTGA. Trimming removed 2 bases at V and 0 bases at J, with 7 bases between. The chain's CDR3 is CASSLSRMNTEAFF. In DNA form, the CDR3 reads TGTGCCAGCAGCTTATCACGGATGAACACTGAAGCTTTCTTT.

The V call is TRBV7-2, the J call TRBJ1-1; D is ambiguous. Germline V gives CDR1 SGHTA, CDR2 FQGNSA. The germline V and J ends were trimmed by 5 bases and 0 bases, with 13 bases remaining between them. The CDR3 covers 15 residues. The CDR3 DNA follows: TGTGCCAGCAGCCCCCAGGCTCCGCTGAACACTGAAGCTTTCTTT. This encodes CASSPQAPLNTEAFF.

This clone was counted a single time. V usage is TRBV28 and J usage is TRBJ2-7; possibly TRBD1 for D (6 bases). V dropped 2 bases and J dropped 3 bases, with 8 bases sitting between them. The CDR3 contains 13 residues. From germline, CDR1 is MDHEN and CDR2 SYDVKM. CDR3 nucleotides: TGTGCCAGCAGTTTAGGCAGGGGCTACGAGCAGTACTTC. Amino acid sequence: CASSLGRGYEQYF. Together with reference TRBV28 and TRBJ2-7, the CDR3 gives the full variable domain: DVKVTQSSRYLVKRTGEKVFLECVQDMDHENMFWYRQDPGLGLRLIYFSYDVKMKEKGDIPEGYSVSREKKERFSLILESASTNQTSMYLCASSLGRGYEQYFGPGTRLTVT.

The J gene is TRBJ1-4, the V gene TRBV6-7; the D is unclear. TRBV6-7 is known as an ORF, though its function is uncertain. Trimming left V 6 bases short and J 0 bases short, with 11 bases between. The CDR3 is made up of 15 amino acids. Here the CDR3 DNA reads TGTGCCAGCAGCTATACAGAGACAACTAATGAAAAACTGTTTTTT. It encodes CASSYTETTNEKLFF.

This rearrangement joins TRBV4-1 to TRBJ1-2, with TRBD1 as a possible D gene (5 bases). The CDR3 sequence is 15 residues long. V was shortened by 0 bases and J by 7 bases, with 15 bases between the two germline ends. CDR1 and CDR2 (germline): MGHRA, YSYEKL. CDR3 sequence (DNA): TGCGCCAGCAGCCAAGATAGCGGGGCATTGGTTGGCTACACCTTC. Protein sequence: CASSQDSGALVGYTF.

The J gene is TRBJ2-7, the V gene TRBV28, with D possibly being TRBD2 (5 bases). CDR1 is MDHEN, CDR2 SYDVKM, per germline. The CDR3 totals 14 residues. The V and J ends lost 5 bases and 2 bases respectively, with 13 bases between them. The CDR3 coding sequence is TGTGCCAGCAGTAGTTCGGTCGGGACCTACGAGCAGTACTTC. It encodes CASSSSVGTYEQYF.

This clone was detected only once. CDR3 protein: CASSKQRVEEKLFF. CDR3 nucleotides: TGTGCCAGCAGCAAACAAAGGGTGGAGGAAAAACTGTTTTTT. V usage is TRBV21-1 and J usage is TRBJ1-4. TRBV21-1 is flagged as a pseudogene. CDR3 length: 14 amino acids.

This chain joins TRBV7-9 and TRBJ1-2; the D is unclear. V was cut by 0 bases and J by 6 bases, with 8 bases left in between. The CDR3 consists of 13 residues. Looked up from germline, CDR1 is SEHNR and CDR2 is FQNEAQ (reference sequence). For the CDR3, the DNA is TGTGCCAGCAGCTTAGCAGAACGTAATGGCTACACCTTC. Translation gives CASSLAERNGYTF.

The chain has TRBV20-1 and TRBJ1-4; D is undetermined. The germline CDR1 and CDR2 sequences are DFQATT and SNEGSKA (reference sequence). Trimming took off 5 bases at V and 7 bases at J, with 8 bases between the two ends. This CDR3 has 11 residues. The DNA of the CDR3 is TGCAGTGCTGAGGGAGGTGAAAAACTGTTTTTT. Its translation is CSAEGGEKLFF.

This rearrangement joins TRBV10-3 to TRBJ2-7; 7 bases map to TRBD1. The CDR3 is 12 residues long. Per the germline V gene, CDR1 is ENHRY and CDR2 is SYGVKD. V was pared by 10 bases and J by 0 bases, with 3 bases of the junction left unmatched. The chain's CDR3 is CATRDSSYEQYF. In DNA, the CDR3 is TGTGCCACACGGGACAGCTCCTACGAGCAGTACTTC.

The chain carries TRBV9 and TRBJ1-3; tentative D call: TRBD1 (5 bases). Trimming removed 0 bases from V and 2 bases from J, with 21 bases in between. CDR1 and CDR2 (germline): SGDLS, YYNGEE. CDR3 size: 19 residues. The CDR3 sequence: CASSVVPRVVAVPGNTIYF. As DNA, the CDR3 is TGTGCCAGCAGCGTAGTCCCCAGGGTCGTTGCTGTACCTGGAAACACCATATATTTT. Filled out from reference TRBV9 and TRBJ1-3, the complete variable domain reads DSGVTQTPKHLITATGQRVTLRCSPRSGDLSVYWYQQSLDQGLQFLIQYYNGEERAKGNILERFSAQQFPDLHSELNLSSLELGDSALYFCASSVVPRVVAVPGNTIYFGEGSWLTVV.

The chain is built from TRBV27 and TRBJ1-1; D may be TRBD1 (6 bases). CDR1 and CDR2 from the germline V gene are MNHEY and SMNVEV (reference sequence). V was pared by 0 bases and J by 6 bases, with 14 bases between. The CDR3 sequence is 15 residues long. CDR3 sequence reads: CASSLSPGGRAEAFF. The DNA of the CDR3 is TGTGCCAGCAGTTTATCACCCGGGGGCCGTGCTGAAGCTTTCTTT.

The rearrangement uses TRBV27 and TRBJ1-1; D remains unclear. The ends were cut back, 6 bases at V and 3 bases at J, with 11 bases in the middle. The CDR3 covers 13 residues. CDR1 is MNHEY and CDR2 is SMNVEV in the germline V gene (reference sequence). Here the CDR3 reads CASRVQLDTEAFF. CDR3 coding DNA: TGTGCCAGCAGGGTCCAGTTGGACACTGAAGCTTTCTTT.